The clone carrying this TCR beta chain has only a few counts. Its antigen remains unidentified. This entry comes from a study of beta chain features in type 1 diabetes. What was sequenced were expressed TCRB transcripts, since all of the isolated RNA had been reverse transcribed. Here immunoSEQ multiplex PCR was the method, and the copy in TCRdb shows in-frame clones only, minus some. The top ten hold 0.5% to 0.55% of the sample, which has roughly 100,000 clones, approximately 30% seen once. General study findings and limits: Reads derived from cDNA could over-represent cells showing high TCR expression. It was among patients, rather than healthy donors, that naive, central memory and Treg TCRB repertoires appeared more similar. Among patients with Type 1 diabetes, TCRB CDR3s were moderately but significantly shorter in every one of the four CD4+ subsets.

Germline CDR1 and CDR2: MDHEN and SYDVKM. This CDR3 spans 14 amino acids. V lost 5 bases to trimming and J lost 8 bases, with 17 bases between them. CD4+ naive, central memory, regulatory and stem cell-like memory subsets were isolated by sorting on CD45RO/CCR7/CD25/CD127/CD95/CD27. Populations obtained by sorting all exceeded 95% purity. The sequencing input was central memory CD4+ T cells from blood. V gene TRBV28 combines with J gene TRBJ2-3; weak D call: TRBD1 (5 bases). The source of this sequence is a woman between 18 and 30 years old with type 1 diabetes. CDR3 DNA: TGTGCCAGCAGTCTCAGGGAAGAAGAAGGTACGCAGTATTTT. It yields the protein CASSLREEEGTQYF.